This entry lists 5 T cell receptor beta chains sequenced from one sample in a study of breast tumors, draining lymph nodes, adjacent tissues. Using its own MiXCR run on the multiplex PCR reads, TCRdb lists one record per CDR3 protein. The sample includes about 110,000 distinct CDR3 sequences, about 29% of them seen just once. Samples came from axillary lymph nodes draining the breast cancer. Sequencing used axillary lymph node tissue. All receptors come from a female donor with breast cancer. Some clones in this sample may be carry-over from other donors' samples.

V and J are TRBV5-6 and TRBJ1-5; maybe TRBD1 (5 bases). The CDR3 consists of 15 residues. Trimming stripped 3 bases from V and 0 bases from J, with 10 bases between. Per germline, CDR1 SGHDT and CDR2 YYEEEE. The CDR3 DNA follows: TGTGCCAGCAGCTCCGGGGACGGTAGCAATCAGCCCCAGCATTTT. Translated, it gives CASSSGDGSNQPQHF.

V is TRBV20-1 and J is TRBJ2-7; TRBD1 agrees at 7 bases. Per the germline V gene, CDR1 is DFQATT and CDR2 is SNEGSKA (reference sequence). The length of the CDR3 is 13 residues. V was pared by 5 bases and J by 9 bases, with 13 bases of the junction left unmatched. The CDR3 DNA follows: TGCAGTGCTGAAGGACAGGCCGTAAGCGCGCAGTACTTC. Translating gives CSAEGQAVSAQYF.

The gene calls are TRBV5-1 and TRBJ2-6; D gene ambiguous. CDR1 and CDR2 (germline): SGHRS, YFSETQ. This CDR3 comprises 17 residues. The V end lost 7 bases, the J end lost 4 bases, and 21 bases lay between the germline ends. The chain's CDR3 is CASGLRPFFSGANVLTF. The CDR3 nucleotides read TGCGCCAGCGGCCTAAGACCCTTTTTCTCCGGGGCCAACGTCCTGACTTTC.

This chain uses TRBV15 with TRBJ2-3; no clear D. Trimming took 1 base from V and 1 from J, leaving 12 bases between them. The germline V gene has CDR1 LNHNV and CDR2 YYDKDF (reference sequence). The CDR3 is made up of 16 amino acids. This CDR3 is CATSRVSPIRTDTQYF. In DNA, the CDR3 is TGTGCCACCAGCAGAGTGAGCCCGATACGCACAGATACGCAGTATTTT.

A few counts support this clonotype. The genes are TRBV28 and TRBJ2-7; 13 nucleotides agree with TRBD2. The CDR3 is 16 residues long. Germline loops: CDR1 MDHEN, CDR2 SYDVKM. V was pared by 5 bases and J by 4 bases, with 8 bases of the junction left unmatched. The CDR3 spells CASSAPGTSGAYEQYF. The CDR3, as DNA: TGTGCCAGCAGTGCCCCCGGGACTAGCGGGGCTTACGAGCAGTACTTC.